The clone carrying this T cell receptor beta chain was observed a handful of times. As for treatment: randomized to nivolumab then ipilimumab (arm A) or the reverse (arm B). Profiling relied on immunoSEQ multiplex PCR, and the TCRdb table lists in-frame clones only, not all of them. The sample contains 34,000 or so clones, less than 85% of which appear only once. Germline V gene sequence: CDR1 SGHVS, CDR2 FQNEAQ. The CDR3 covers 14 residues. Unmatched junction bases numbered 3, after V lost 2 bases and J lost 3 bases. The data were taken from a study of sequential checkpoint blockade in melanoma. On the study more broadly: Randomization was 1:1 between first-line nivolumab→ipilimumab and ipilimumab→nivolumab.

The material sequenced was CD8+ T cells sorted from blood (inferred from file names), taken from a patient given nivolumab and ipilimumab in sequence. The sequence derives from a human donor with melanoma. The V gene is TRBV7-8, the J gene TRBJ2-7; 8 positions agree with TRBD2. In DNA form, the CDR3 reads TGTGCCAGCAGCTTATCGCTAGCGGGCTACGAGCAGTACTTC. This encodes CASSLSLAGYEQYF.